This T cell receptor beta chain comes out of a study of cytomegalovirus exposure and HLA in healthy donors. Study findings and constraints: Within the data, a cluster of highly shared sequence variants was likely a sequencing artifact. V- and J-gene trimming in TCR beta was tied to a missense DCLRE1C variant by an analysis performed later.

Remarks on this clone: Its specificity is not known.

This CDR3 is built from 17 residues. In germline, CDR1 is MGHRA, CDR2 YSYEKL. Trimming pared 1 base from V and 4 bases from J, leaving 19 bases between. Both 60 Vbeta primers and 13 Jbeta primers went into the PCR. Sequencing was performed with immunoSEQ multiplex PCR; in TCRdb, only in-frame clones are kept and a portion is missing. The sample yields about 59,000 clones, roughly 75% seen once. Input material: PBMCs. The TCR sequence derives from a man aged 25 to 40 in good health and CMV-seropositive. The chain joins TRBV4-1 to TRBJ2-5; D might be TRBD1 (7 bases). CDR3 coding DNA: TGCGCCAGCAGCCAAGGAGGGGGCGGGGTAAGGGGAGAGACCCAGTACTTC. Its protein is CASSQGGGGVRGETQYF.